This TCR beta chain was identified during a study of blood T cell repertoires in COVID-19. About the study: Some COVID-19 samples were acute and others convalescent; all came from the United States, Italy and Spain. T cells, B-cell-depleted T cells, or PBMCs provided the cDNA or gDNA that served as material.

The germline CDR1 and CDR2 sequences are SGHDT and YYEEEE. The V segment lost 4 bases and the J segment 3 bases; nucleotides outside the gene matches: 9. The CDR3 totals 16 residues. Recruited during active infection, patients (from Seattle) were subsequently followed longitudinally. The authors' processing: Estimation of nucleated cell counts was performed using reference gene primer amplification. Data came from immunoSEQ multiplex PCR; TCRdb stores just in-frame clones and leaves some out. Clone size and V and J calls were adopted from that table, with D and trimming inferred from the DNA. The data hold fewer than 250,000 clones, with around four fifths observed a single time.

Input material: peripheral blood. The source is an elderly woman with COVID-19, enrolled during active disease. The V call is TRBV5-6, the J call TRBJ1-5; 8 bases map to TRBD1. The CDR3 loop reads CASSPKDRAYNQPQHF. The DNA of the CDR3 is TGTGCCAGCAGCCCAAAGGACAGGGCGTACAATCAGCCCCAGCATTTT.